Included here is one T cell receptor (beta chain) sequence, with context. These data come from a study of blood T cell repertoires in COVID-19. With 2 bases removed from V and 6 bases from J, the gap between germline ends came to 16 bases. CDR1 and CDR2 (germline): MDHEN, SYDVKM. CDR3 length equals 15 residues. TCRdb keeps only in-frame clones here, not all; method: immunoSEQ multiplex PCR. The table has about 180,000 clones, 80% to 90% seen once. This clonotype originated in a woman aged 80 or over with COVID-19, enrolled during active disease. The gene calls are TRBV28 and TRBJ1-1; a weak D match, TRBD1 (5 bases). The sample comprised peripheral blood. This chain's CDR3 is CASSLQGILRAEAFF. Written as DNA, the CDR3 is TGTGCCAGCAGTTTACAGGGCATCCTTAGGGCTGAAGCTTTCTTT.